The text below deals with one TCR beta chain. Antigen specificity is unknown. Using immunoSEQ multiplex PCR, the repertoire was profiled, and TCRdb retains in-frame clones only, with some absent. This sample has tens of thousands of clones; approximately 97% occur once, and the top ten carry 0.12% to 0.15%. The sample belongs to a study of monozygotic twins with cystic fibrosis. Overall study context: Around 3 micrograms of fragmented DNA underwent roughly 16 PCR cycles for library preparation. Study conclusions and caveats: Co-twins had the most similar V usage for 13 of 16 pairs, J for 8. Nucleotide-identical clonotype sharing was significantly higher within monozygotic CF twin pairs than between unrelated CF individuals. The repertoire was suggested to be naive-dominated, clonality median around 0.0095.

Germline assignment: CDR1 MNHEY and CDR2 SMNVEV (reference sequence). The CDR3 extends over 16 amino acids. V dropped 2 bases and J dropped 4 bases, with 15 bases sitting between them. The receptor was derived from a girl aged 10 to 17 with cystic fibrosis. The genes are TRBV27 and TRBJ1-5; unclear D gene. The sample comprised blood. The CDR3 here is CASSLSSGHPNQPQHF. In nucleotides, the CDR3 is TGTGCCAGCAGTTTAAGCTCAGGTCACCCGAATCAGCCCCAGCATTTT.